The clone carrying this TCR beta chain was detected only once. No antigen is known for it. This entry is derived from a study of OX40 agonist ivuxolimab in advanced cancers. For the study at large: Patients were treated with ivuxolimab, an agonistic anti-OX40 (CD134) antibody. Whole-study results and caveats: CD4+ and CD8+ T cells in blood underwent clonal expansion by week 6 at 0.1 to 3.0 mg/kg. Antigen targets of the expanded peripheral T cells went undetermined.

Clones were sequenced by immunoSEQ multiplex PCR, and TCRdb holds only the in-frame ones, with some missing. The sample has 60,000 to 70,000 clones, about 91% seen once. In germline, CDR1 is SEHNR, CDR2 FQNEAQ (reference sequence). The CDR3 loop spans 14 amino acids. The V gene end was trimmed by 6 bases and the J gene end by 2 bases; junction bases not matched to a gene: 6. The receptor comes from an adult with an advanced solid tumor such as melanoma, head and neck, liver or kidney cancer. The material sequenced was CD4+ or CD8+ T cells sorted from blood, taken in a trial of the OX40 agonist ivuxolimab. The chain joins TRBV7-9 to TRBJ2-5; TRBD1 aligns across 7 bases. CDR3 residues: CASRSRQGQETQYF. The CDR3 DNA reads TGTGCCAGCAGAAGCCGACAGGGTCAAGAGACCCAGTACTTC.